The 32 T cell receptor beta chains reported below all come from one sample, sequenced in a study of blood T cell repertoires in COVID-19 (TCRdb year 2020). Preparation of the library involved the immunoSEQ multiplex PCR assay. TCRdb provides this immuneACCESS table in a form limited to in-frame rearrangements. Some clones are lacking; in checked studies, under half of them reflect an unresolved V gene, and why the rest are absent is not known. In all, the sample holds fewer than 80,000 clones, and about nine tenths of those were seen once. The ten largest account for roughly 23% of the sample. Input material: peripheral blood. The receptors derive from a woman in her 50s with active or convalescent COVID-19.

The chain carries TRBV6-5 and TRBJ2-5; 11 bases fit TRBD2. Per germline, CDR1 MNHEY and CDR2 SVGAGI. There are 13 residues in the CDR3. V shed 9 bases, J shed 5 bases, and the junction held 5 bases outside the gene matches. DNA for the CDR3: TGTGCCAGTGGGACTAGCGGCTGGGAGACCCAGTACTTC. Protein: CASGTSGWETQYF.

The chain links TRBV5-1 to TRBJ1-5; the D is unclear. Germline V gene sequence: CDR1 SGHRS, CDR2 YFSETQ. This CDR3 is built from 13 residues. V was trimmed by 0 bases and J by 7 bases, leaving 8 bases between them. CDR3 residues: CASSLGREQPQHF. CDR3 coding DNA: TGCGCCAGCAGCTTGGGACGGGAACAGCCCCAGCATTTT.

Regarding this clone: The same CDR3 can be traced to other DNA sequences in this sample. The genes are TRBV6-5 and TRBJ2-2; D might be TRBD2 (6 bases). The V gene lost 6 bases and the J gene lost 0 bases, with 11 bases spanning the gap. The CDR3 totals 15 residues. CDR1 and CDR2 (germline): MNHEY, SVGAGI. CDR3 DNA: TGTGCCAGCAGCTACAGCGGGTCGAACACCGGGGAGCTGTTTTTT. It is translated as CASSYSGSNTGELFF.

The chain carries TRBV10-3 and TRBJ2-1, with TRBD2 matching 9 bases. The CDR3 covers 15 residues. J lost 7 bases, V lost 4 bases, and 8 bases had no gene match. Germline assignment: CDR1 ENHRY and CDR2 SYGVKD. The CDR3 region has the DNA TGTGCCATCAGTGGTAGCGGGAGAGGAGAGAATGAGCAGTTCTTC. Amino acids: CAISGSGRGENEQFF.

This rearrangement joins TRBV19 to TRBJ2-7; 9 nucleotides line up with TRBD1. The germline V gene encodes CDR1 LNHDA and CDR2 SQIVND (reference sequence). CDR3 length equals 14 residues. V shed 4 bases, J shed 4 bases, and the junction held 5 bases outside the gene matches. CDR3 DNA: TGTGCCAGTAGTAGTACAGGGGGCGTATACGAGCAGTACTTC. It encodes CASSSTGGVYEQYF.

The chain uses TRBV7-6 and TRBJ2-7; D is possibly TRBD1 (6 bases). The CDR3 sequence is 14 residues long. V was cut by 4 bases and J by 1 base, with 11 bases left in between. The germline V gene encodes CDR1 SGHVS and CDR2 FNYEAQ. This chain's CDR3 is CASSSGASSYEQYF. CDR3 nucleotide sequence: TGTGCCAGCAGCTCAGGGGCGAGTTCCTACGAGCAGTACTTC.

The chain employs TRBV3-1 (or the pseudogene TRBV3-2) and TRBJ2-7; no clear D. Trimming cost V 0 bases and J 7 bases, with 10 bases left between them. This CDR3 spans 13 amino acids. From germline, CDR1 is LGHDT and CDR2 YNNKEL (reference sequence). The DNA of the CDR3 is TGTGCCAGCAGCCAAGAGGGCAGTCGGGAGCAGTACTTC. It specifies CASSQEGSREQYF.

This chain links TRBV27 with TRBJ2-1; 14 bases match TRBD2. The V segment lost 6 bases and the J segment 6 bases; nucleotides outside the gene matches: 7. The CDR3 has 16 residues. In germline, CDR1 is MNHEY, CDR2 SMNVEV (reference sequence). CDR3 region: CASRTSGRARSNEQFF. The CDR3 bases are TGTGCCAGCAGGACTAGCGGGAGGGCCAGGAGCAATGAGCAGTTCTTC.

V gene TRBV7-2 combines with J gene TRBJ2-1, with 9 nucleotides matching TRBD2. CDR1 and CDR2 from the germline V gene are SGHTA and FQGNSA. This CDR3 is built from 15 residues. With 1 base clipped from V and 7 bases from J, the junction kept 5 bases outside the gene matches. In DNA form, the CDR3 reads TGTGCCAGCAGCTTAGTGGCGGGGGGGGTGAATGAGCAGTTCTTC. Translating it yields CASSLVAGGVNEQFF.

CDR3 region: CASSQAGLSFGSTDTQYF. The CDR3 nucleotides read TGCGCCAGCAGCCAAGCTGGGCTCTCTTTCGGCAGCACAGATACGCAGTATTTT. This sequence joins TRBV4-1 and TRBJ2-3; D unclear. CDR1 is MGHRA, CDR2 YSYEKL, per germline. The CDR3 contains 18 residues. V was trimmed by 1 base and J by 0 bases, leaving 17 bases between them.

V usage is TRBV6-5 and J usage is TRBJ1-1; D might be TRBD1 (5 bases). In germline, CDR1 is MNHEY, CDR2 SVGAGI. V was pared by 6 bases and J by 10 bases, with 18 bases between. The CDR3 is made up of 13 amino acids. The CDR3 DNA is TGTGCCAGCAGGGCCCCTGGGGGGTTCGGAGCTTTCTTT. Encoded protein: CASRAPGGFGAFF.

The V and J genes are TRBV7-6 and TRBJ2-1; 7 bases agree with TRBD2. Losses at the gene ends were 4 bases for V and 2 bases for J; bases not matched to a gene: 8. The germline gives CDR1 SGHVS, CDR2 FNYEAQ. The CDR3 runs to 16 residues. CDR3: CASSSTGTTTYNEQFF. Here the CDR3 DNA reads TGTGCCAGCAGCTCCACCGGGACTACTACCTACAATGAGCAGTTCTTC.

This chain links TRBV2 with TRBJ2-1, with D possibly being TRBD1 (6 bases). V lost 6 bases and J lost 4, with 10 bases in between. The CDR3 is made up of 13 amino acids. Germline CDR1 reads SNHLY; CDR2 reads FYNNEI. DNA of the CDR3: TGTGCCAGCAGCTCAGGGGTTTACAATGAGCAGTTCTTC. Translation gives CASSSGVYNEQFF.

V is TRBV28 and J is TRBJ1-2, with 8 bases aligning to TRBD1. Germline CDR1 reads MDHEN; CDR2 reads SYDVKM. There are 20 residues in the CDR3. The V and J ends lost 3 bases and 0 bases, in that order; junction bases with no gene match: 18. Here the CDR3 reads CASSLGYQSRGLRANYGYTF. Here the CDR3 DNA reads TGTGCCAGCAGTTTGGGTTACCAATCCAGGGGGCTCCGAGCTAACTATGGCTACACCTTC.

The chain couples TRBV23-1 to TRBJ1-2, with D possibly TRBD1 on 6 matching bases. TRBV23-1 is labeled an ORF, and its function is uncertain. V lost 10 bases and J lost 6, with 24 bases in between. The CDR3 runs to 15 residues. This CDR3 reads CAMPPTKRGYHGYTF. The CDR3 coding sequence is TGCGCCATGCCCCCGACGAAGAGGGGGTATCATGGCTACACCTTC.

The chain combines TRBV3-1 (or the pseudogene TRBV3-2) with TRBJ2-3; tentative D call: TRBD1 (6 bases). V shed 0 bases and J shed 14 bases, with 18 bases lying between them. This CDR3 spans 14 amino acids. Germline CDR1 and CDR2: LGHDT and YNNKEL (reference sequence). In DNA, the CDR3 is TGTGCCAGCAGCCAAGAGGGGATGACAGGTCGCGCGTATTTT. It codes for CASSQEGMTGRAYF.

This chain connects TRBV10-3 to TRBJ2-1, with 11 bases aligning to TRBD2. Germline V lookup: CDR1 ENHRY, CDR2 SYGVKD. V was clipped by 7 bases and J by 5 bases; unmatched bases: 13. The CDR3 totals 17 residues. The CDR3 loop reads CAITSGRTLLGNNEQFF. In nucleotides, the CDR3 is TGTGCCATCACTAGCGGGAGGACCTTACTCGGGAACAATGAGCAGTTCTTC.

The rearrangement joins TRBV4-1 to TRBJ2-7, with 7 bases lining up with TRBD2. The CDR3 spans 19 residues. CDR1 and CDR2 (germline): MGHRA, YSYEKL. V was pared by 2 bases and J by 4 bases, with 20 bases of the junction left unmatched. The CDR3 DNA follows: TGCGCCAGCAGCCAATCACTAATTGGGGGGGGACCTAGAGAATACGAGCAGTACTTC. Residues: CASSQSLIGGGPREYEQYF.

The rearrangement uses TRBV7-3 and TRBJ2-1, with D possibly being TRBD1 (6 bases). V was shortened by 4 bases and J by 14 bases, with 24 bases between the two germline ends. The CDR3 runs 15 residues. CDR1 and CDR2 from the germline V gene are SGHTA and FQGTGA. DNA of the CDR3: TGTGCCAGCAGCTCCTCTCCCGGGACAAATGAAGGGAAGTTCTTC. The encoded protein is CASSSSPGTNEGKFF.

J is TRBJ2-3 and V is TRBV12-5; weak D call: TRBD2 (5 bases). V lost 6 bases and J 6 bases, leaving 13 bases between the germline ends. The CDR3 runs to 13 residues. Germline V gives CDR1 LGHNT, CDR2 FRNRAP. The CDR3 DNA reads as TGTGCTAGTGGCGGGGTCCCGGGGGATACGCAGTATTTT. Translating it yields CASGGVPGDTQYF.

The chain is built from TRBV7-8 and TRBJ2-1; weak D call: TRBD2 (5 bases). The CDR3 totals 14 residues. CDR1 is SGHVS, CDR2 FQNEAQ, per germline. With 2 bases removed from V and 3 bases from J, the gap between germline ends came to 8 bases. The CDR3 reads CASSLFSDYNEQFF. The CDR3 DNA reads TGTGCCAGCAGCTTATTTAGCGACTACAATGAGCAGTTCTTC. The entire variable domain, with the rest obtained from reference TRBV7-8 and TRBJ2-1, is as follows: GAGVSQSPRYKVAKRGQDVALRCDPISGHVSLFWYQQALGQGPEFLTYFQNEAQLDKSGLPSDRFFAERPEGSVSTLKIQRTQQEDSAVYLCASSLFSDYNEQFFGPGTRLTVL.

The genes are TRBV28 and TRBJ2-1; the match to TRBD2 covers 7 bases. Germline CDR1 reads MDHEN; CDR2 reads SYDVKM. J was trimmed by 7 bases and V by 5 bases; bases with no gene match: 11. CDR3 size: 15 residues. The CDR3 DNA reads TGTGCCAGCAGTCCTCAGCGGGACTGGTGGAATGAGCAGTTCTTC. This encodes CASSPQRDWWNEQFF.

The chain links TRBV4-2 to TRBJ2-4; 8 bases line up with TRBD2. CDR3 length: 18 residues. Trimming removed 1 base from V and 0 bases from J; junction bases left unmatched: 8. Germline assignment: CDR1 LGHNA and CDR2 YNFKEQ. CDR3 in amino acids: CASSQGAGGRTAKNIQYF. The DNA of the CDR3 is TGTGCCAGCAGCCAAGGGGCTGGCGGGAGGACAGCCAAAAACATTCAGTACTTC.

The CDR3: CASSLSTQGYGYTF. In DNA, the CDR3 is TGTGCCAGCAGCTTATCCACACAGGGCTATGGCTACACCTTC. The chain employs TRBV7-9 and TRBJ1-2, with D tentatively TRBD1 (6 bases). Germline V gives CDR1 SEHNR, CDR2 FQNEAQ (reference sequence). The CDR3 totals 14 residues. V lost 2 bases to trimming and J lost 4 bases, with 11 bases between them.

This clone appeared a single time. The CDR3 reads CASSFYRGFAYEQYF. CDR3 coding DNA: TGTGCCAGCAGCTTCTACAGGGGTTTTGCCTACGAGCAGTACTTC. The chain combines TRBV5-6 with TRBJ2-7; 7 bases align to TRBD1. The ends lost 2 bases at V and 2 bases at J; junction bases unmatched: 7. This CDR3 has 15 residues. The V gene's germline CDR1 is SGHDT and CDR2 YYEEEE.

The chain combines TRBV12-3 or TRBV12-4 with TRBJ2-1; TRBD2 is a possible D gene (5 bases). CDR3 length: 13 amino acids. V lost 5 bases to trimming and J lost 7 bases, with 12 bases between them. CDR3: CASSLGGGNEQFF. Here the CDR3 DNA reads TGTGCCAGCAGTCTAGGTGGCGGGAATGAGCAGTTCTTC.

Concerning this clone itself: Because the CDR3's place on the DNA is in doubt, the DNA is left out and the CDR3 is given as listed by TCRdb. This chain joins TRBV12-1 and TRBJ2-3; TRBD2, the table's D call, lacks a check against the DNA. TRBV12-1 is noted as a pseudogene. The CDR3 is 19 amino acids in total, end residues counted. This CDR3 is CASSFVAAGTSGRWDTQYF.

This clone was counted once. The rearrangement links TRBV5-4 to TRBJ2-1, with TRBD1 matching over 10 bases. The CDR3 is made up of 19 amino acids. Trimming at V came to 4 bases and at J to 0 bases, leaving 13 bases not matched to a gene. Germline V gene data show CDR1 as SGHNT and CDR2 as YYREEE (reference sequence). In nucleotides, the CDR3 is TGTGCCAGCAGCAAAACGACAGGGGGCGGCCCTAGCTCCTACAATGAGCAGTTCTTC. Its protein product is CASSKTTGGGPSSYNEQFF.

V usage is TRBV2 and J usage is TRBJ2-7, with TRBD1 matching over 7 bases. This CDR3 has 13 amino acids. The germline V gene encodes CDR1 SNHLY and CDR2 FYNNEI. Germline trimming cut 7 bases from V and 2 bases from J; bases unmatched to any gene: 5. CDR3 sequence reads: CASTDRVTYEQYF. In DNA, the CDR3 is TGTGCCAGCACTGACAGGGTAACCTACGAGCAGTACTTC.

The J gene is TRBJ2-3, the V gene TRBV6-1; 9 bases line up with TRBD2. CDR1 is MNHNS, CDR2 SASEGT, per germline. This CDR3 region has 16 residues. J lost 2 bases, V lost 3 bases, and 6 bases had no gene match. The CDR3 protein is CASSDLSGGNTDTQYF. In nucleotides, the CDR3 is TGTGCCAGCAGTGACCTAAGCGGGGGGAACACAGATACGCAGTATTTT.

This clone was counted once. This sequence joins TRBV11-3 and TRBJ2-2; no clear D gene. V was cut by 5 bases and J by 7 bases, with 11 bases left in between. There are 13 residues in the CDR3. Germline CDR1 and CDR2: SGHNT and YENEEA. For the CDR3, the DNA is TGTGCCAGCAGCCCCTTCTATGGCGGGGAGCTGTTTTTT. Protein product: CASSPFYGGELFF.

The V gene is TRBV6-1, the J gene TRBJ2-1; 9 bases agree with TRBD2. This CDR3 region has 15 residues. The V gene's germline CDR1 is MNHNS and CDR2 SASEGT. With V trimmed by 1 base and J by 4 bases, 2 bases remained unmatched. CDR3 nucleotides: TGTGCCAGCAGTGAAGTTAGCGGGAGTTACAATGAGCAGTTCTTC. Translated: CASSEVSGSYNEQFF.